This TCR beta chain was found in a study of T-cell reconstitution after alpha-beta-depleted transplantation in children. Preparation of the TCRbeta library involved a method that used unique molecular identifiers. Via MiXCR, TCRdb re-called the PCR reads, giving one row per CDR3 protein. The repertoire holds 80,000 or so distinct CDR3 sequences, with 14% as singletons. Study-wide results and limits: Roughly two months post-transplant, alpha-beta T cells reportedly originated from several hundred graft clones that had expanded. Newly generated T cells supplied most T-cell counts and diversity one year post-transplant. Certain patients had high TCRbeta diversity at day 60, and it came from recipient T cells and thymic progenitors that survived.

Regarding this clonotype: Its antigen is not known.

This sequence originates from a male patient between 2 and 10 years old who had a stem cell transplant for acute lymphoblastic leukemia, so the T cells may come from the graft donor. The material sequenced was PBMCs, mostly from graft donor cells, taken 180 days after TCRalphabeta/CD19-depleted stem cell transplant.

The CDR3 protein is CASSSPIRGDEQFF. CDR3 bases: TGTGCCAGCAGTTCGCCGATCAGGGGCGATGAGCAGTTCTTC. The chain joins TRBV7-2 to TRBJ2-1, with a tentative D call TRBD1 (6 bases). CDR3 size: 14 residues. In germline, CDR1 is SGHTA, CDR2 FQGNSA. V was pared by 6 bases and J by 8 bases, with 17 bases between.